This entry lists 17 T cell receptor beta chains sequenced from one sample in a study of T cell repertoires in cytomegalovirus infection. In TCRdb, the reads were re-called with MiXCR into one record per CDR3 protein. The repertoire holds approximately 200,000 distinct CDR3 sequences, with approximately 22% as singletons. The sequencing sample was made of CD8+ T cells from PBMCs. These receptors were taken from a human donor in good health (CMV status not recorded). Some clones in this sample may be carry-over from other donors' samples.

This clonotype was seen more than once but under ten times. The chain joins TRBV19 to TRBJ1-1, with D possibly matching TRBD1 (5 bases). The germline V gene has CDR1 LNHDA and CDR2 SQIVND (reference sequence). V lost 3 bases to trimming and J lost 4 bases, with 12 bases between them. The CDR3 runs 14 residues. CDR3 nucleotides: TGTGCCAGTAGTATTGGGGGTATGGGCACTGAAGCTTTCTTT. This codes for CASSIGGMGTEAFF.

On this clonotype itself: This may stem from a read error, because a much larger clone lies one nucleotide away. The chain has TRBV20-1 and TRBJ1-2; 8 positions agree with TRBD1. The CDR3 is made up of 12 amino acids. Looked up from germline, CDR1 is DFQATT and CDR2 is SNEGSKA (reference sequence). CDR3 sequence reads: CCAFPGGGGYTF. CDR3 nucleotides: TGCTGTGCTTTCCCAGGGGGCGGCGGCTACACCTTC.

This clonotype was found a few times. This chain uses TRBV12-3 or TRBV12-4 with TRBJ1-1; a weak D match, TRBD1 (6 bases). The CDR3 spans 12 residues. V shed 5 bases and J shed 8 bases, with 12 bases lying between them. The DNA for the CDR3 is TGTGCCAGCAGTGAAGGGGGAATAGAAGCTTTCTTT. Encoded protein: CASSEGGIEAFF.

The chain links TRBV7-9 to TRBJ2-2; D remains ambiguous. Germline V gene data show CDR1 as SEHNR and CDR2 as FQNEAQ (reference sequence). The ends were cut back, 5 bases at V and 6 bases at J, with 10 bases in the middle. This CDR3 contains 13 residues. The CDR3 region has the DNA TGTGCCAGCAGCGTCAACAGCGCCGGGGAGCTGTTTTTT. Amino acid sequence: CASSVNSAGELFF.

This clonotype has only a few counts. The chain recombines TRBV28 with TRBJ2-5; possibly TRBD2 for D (7 bases). Trimming took off 2 bases at V and 2 bases at J, with 18 bases between the two ends. The CDR3 covers 17 residues. Germline V gene data show CDR1 as MDHEN and CDR2 as SYDVKM. DNA for the CDR3: TGTGCCAGCAGTTTAGCCAGTAGGGGGGGAAGGCAAGAGACCCAGTACTTC. It encodes CASSLASRGGRQETQYF.

This clonotype was counted only a few times. The gene calls are TRBV7-9 and TRBJ1-1; D uncertain. This CDR3 has 15 amino acids. Germline V lookup: CDR1 SEHNR, CDR2 FQNEAQ (reference sequence). With 1 base removed from V and 4 bases from J, the gap between germline ends came to 13 bases. The CDR3 spells CASSLGPGMGTEAFF. CDR3 sequence (DNA): TGTGCCAGCAGCTTAGGGCCGGGGATGGGCACTGAAGCTTTCTTT.

This clonotype was seen more than once but under ten times. The J gene is TRBJ2-5, the V gene TRBV7-6; no clear D. Germline V gene lookup returns CDR1 SGHVS and CDR2 FNYEAQ. The CDR3 length is 14 residues. Trimming stripped 2 bases from V and 1 base from J, with 8 bases between. CDR3 residues: CASSLLMAQETQYF. The CDR3 coding sequence is TGTGCCAGCAGCTTACTAATGGCCCAAGAGACCCAGTACTTC.

CDR3 in amino acids: CASSLAGSLANTGELFF. CDR3 nucleotide sequence: TGCGCCAGCAGCTTGGCCGGCTCTCTTGCGAACACCGGGGAGCTGTTTTTT. This sequence joins TRBV5-1 and TRBJ2-2; D gene unclear. With 0 bases removed from V and 0 bases from J, the gap between germline ends came to 12 bases. CDR1 SGHRS and CDR2 YFSETQ come from the germline V gene. The CDR3 is made up of 17 amino acids.

In this sample, this clonotype turned up many times. V is TRBV12-3 or TRBV12-4 and J is TRBJ2-7; D perhaps matches TRBD2 (7 bases). This CDR3 comprises 12 residues. With 3 bases removed from V and 6 bases from J, the gap between germline ends came to 9 bases. The CDR3 region has the DNA TGTGCCAGCAGTTTCGGGGGGCCCGAGCAGTACTTC. This codes for CASSFGGPEQYF.

The V and J genes are TRBV28 and TRBJ1-2; 10 bases agree with TRBD1. With 6 bases clipped from V and 6 bases from J, the junction kept 7 bases outside the gene matches. CDR1 and CDR2 from the germline V gene are MDHEN and SYDVKM. This CDR3 comprises 14 residues. The CDR3 DNA reads TGTGCCAGCAGCCCCCCCGGGACAGGGGATGGCTACACCTTC. Translation gives CASSPPGTGDGYTF.

This clonotype was seen more than once but under ten times. V is TRBV4-1 and J is TRBJ2-5, with D hard to call. The CDR3 totals 16 residues. CDR1 is MGHRA, CDR2 YSYEKL, per germline. V was shortened by 7 bases and J by 5 bases, with 23 bases between the two germline ends. The CDR3 coding sequence is TGCGCCAGCAAAGATCGGGCCACGGCTATTGGGGAGACCCAGTACTTC. This sequence encodes CASKDRATAIGETQYF.

As for this clonotype: This may come from a read error, since a much larger clone is one base off. The V and J genes are TRBV4-1 and TRBJ2-7, with TRBD2 identical over 7 bases. The CDR3 is made up of 15 amino acids. CDR1 and CDR2 from the germline V gene are MGHRA and YSYEKL. The CDR3 here is CVSSYSSAGPYEQYF. The CDR3 DNA is TGCGTCAGCAGCTACTCCTCAGCGGGGCCCTACGAGCAGTACTTC.

The CDR3 region is CASSLRDKYTEAFF. The CDR3 DNA follows: TGTGCCAGCAGTTTAAGGGACAAATACACTGAAGCTTTCTTT. The chain has TRBV12-3 or TRBV12-4 and TRBJ1-1, with D maybe TRBD1 (6 bases). V was pared by 2 bases and J by 3 bases, with 10 bases between. The length of the CDR3 is 14 residues.

This chain joins TRBV29-1 and TRBJ2-7; 8 positions match TRBD2. This CDR3 comprises 12 residues. With 7 bases clipped from V and 0 bases from J, the junction kept 2 bases outside the gene matches. Germline V lookup: CDR1 SQVTM, CDR2 ANQGSEA. In DNA form, the CDR3 reads TGCAGCGCGGGGGGGACCTCCTACGAGCAGTACTTC. It codes for CSAGGTSYEQYF.

There are many counts of this clonotype. The gene calls are TRBV7-2 and TRBJ2-5, with 11 positions matching TRBD2. CDR3 length: 15 residues. V shed 2 bases, J shed 1 base, and the junction held 0 bases outside the gene matches. From germline, CDR1 is SGHTA and CDR2 FQGNSA. CDR3 residues: CASSLTSGSQETQYF. CDR3 sequence (DNA): TGTGCCAGCAGCTTAACTAGCGGGAGCCAAGAGACCCAGTACTTC.

The chain has TRBV29-1 and TRBJ2-1, with D perhaps matching TRBD2 (7 bases). The CDR3 has 14 residues. CDR1 is SQVTM and CDR2 is ANQGSEA in the germline V gene. Trimming took 7 bases from V and 2 from J, leaving 15 bases between them. The CDR3 sequence: CSGARGGTYNEQFF. As DNA, the CDR3 is TGCAGCGGAGCTAGGGGGGGGACCTACAATGAGCAGTTCTTC.

This sequence joins TRBV20-1 and TRBJ2-6; weak D call: TRBD2 (5 bases). This CDR3 has 14 amino acids. Trimming removed 0 bases at V and 2 bases at J, with 5 bases between. Germline values: CDR1 DFQATT, CDR2 SNEGSKA (reference sequence). The DNA for the CDR3 is TGCAGTGCTAGAGACGGGACTGGGGCCAACGTCCTGACTTTC. This encodes CSARDGTGANVLTF.